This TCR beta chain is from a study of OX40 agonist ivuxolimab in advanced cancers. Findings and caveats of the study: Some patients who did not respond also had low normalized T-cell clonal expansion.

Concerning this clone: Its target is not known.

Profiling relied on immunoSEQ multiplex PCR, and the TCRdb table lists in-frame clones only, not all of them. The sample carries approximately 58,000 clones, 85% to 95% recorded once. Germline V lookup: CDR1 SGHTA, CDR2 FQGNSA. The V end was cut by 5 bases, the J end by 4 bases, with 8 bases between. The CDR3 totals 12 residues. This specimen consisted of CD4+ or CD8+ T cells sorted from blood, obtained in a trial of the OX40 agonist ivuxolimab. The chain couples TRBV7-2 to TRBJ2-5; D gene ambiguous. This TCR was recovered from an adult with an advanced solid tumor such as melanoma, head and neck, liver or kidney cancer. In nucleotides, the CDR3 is TGTGCCAGCAGCCCGCCCGGAGAGACCCAGTACTTC. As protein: CASSPPGETQYF. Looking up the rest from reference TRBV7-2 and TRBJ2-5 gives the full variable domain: GAGVSQSPSNKVTEKGKDVELRCDPISGHTALYWYRQSLGQGLEFLIYFQGNSAPDKSGLPSDRFSAERTGGSVSTLTIQRTQQEDSAVYLCASSPPGETQYFGPGTRLLVL.